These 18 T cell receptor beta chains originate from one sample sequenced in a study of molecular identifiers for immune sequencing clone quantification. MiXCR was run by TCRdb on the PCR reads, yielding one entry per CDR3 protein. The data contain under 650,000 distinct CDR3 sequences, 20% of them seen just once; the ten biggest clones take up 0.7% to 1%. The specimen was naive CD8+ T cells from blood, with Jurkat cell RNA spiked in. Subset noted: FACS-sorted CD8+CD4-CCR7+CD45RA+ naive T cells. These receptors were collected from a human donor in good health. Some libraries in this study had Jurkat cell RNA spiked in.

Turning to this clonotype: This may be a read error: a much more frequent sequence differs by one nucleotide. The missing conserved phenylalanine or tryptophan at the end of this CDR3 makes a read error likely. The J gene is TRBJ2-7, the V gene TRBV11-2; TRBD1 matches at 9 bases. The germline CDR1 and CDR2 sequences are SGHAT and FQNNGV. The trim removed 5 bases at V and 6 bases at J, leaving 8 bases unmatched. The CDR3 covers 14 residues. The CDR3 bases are TGTGCCAGCAGCCATGAGGGACAGGGCTCCGAGCAGTACCTC. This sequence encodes CASSHEGQGSEQYL.

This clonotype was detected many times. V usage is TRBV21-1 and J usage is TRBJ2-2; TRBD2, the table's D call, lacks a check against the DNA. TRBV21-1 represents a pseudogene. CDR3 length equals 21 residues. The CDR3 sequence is CASSRDREGTSGKTNTGELFF. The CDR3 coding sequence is TGTGCCAGCAGCAGGGACAGGGAAGGGACTAGCGGGAAAACGAACACCGGGGAGCTGTTTTTT.

The CDR3, as DNA: TGTGCCAGCAGCTTAGAGACAGGGGACGGCAATCAGCCCCAGCATTTT. Translation gives CASSLETGDGNQPQHF. The J gene is TRBJ1-5, the V gene TRBV7-4, with TRBD1 matching 8 bases. The germline V gene encodes CDR1 SGHVT and CDR2 SQSDAQ. The CDR3 totals 16 residues. The J segment lost 2 bases and the V segment lost 1 base, leaving 4 bases of the junction unmatched.

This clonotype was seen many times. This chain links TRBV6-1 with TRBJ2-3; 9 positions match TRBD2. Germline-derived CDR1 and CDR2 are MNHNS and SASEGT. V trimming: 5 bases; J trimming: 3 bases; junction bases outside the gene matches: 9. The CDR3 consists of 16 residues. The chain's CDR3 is CASSPFLAGSTDTQYF. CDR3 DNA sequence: TGTGCCAGCAGTCCCTTCCTAGCGGGGTCAACAGATACGCAGTATTTT.

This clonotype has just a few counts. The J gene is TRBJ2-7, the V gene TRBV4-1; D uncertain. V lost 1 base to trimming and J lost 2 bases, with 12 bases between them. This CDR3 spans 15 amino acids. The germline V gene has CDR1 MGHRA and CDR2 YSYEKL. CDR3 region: CASSQVWGGAYEQYF. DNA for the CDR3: TGCGCCAGCAGCCAAGTTTGGGGTGGGGCCTACGAGCAGTACTTC.

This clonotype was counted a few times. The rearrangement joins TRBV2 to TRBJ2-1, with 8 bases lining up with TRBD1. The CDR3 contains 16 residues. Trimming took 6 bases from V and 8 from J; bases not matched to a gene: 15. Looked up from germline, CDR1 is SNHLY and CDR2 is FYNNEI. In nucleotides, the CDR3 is TGTGCCAGCAGGGAACCCACCGGGACAGGCCCCGATGAGCAGTTCTTC. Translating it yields CASREPTGTGPDEQFF.

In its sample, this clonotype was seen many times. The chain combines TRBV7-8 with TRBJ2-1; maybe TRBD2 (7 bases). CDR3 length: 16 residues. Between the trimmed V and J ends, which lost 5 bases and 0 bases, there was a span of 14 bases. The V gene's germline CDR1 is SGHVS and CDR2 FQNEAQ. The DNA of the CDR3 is TGTGCCAGCAGCCCGCCGGGGGGCCGCTCCTACAATGAGCAGTTCTTC. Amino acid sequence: CASSPPGGRSYNEQFF.

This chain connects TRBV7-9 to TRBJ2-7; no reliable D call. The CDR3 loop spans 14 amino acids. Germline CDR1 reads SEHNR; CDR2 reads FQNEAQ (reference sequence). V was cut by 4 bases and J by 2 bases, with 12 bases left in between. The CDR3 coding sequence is TGTGCCAGCAGCTCTCACAGTCCCACCTACGAGCAGTACTTC. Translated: CASSSHSPTYEQYF.

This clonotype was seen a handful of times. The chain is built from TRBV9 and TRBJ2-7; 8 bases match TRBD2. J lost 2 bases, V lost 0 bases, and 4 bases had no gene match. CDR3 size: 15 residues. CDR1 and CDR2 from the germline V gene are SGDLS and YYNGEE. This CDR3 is CASSVAAGDPYEQYF. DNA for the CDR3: TGTGCCAGCAGCGTAGCAGCGGGAGACCCCTACGAGCAGTACTTC.

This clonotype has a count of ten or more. This CDR3 reads CASSQDQTGLPGSEQFF. CDR3 DNA: TGCGCCAGCAGCCAAGATCAAACGGGACTACCGGGTTCTGAGCAGTTCTTC. The chain combines TRBV4-3 with TRBJ2-1, with 7 bases aligning to TRBD2. V was clipped by 0 bases and J by 9 bases; unmatched bases: 14. The CDR3 consists of 17 residues. Germline CDR1 LGHNA, CDR2 YSLEER.

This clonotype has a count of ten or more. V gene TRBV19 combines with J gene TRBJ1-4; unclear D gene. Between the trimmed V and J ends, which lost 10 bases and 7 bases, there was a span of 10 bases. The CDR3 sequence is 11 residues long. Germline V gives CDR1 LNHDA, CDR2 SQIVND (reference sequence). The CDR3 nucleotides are TGTGCCACCAAAGATCCTGAAAAACTGTTTTTT. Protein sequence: CATKDPEKLFF.

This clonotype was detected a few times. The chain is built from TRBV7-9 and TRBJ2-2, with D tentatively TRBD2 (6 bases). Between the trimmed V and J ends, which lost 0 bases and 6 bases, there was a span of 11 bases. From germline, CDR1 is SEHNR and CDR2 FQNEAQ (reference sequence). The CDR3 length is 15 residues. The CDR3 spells CASSLARGMAGELFF. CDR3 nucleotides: TGTGCCAGCAGCTTAGCGCGGGGAATGGCCGGGGAGCTGTTTTTT. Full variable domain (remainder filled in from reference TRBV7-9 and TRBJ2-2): DTGVSQNPRHKITKRGQNVTFRCDPISEHNRLYWYRQTLGQGPEFLTYFQNEAQLEKSRLLSDRFSAERPKGSFSTLEIQRTEQGDSAMYLCASSLARGMAGELFFGEGSRLTVL.

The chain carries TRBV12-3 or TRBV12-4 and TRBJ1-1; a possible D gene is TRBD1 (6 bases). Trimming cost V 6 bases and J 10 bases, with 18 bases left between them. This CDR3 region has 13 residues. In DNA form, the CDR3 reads TGTGCCAGCAGGGGGACAAGAACGAAAGGAGCTTTCTTT. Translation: CASRGTRTKGAFF.

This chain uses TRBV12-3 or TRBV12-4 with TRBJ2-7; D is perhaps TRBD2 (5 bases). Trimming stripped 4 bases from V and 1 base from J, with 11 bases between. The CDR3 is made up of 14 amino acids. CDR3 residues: CASSYRTPSYEQYF. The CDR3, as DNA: TGTGCCAGCAGTTACCGGACTCCATCCTACGAGCAGTACTTC.

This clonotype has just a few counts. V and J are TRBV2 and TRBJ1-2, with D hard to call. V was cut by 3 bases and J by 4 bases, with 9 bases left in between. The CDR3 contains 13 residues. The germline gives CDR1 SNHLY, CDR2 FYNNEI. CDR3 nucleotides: TGTGCCAGCAGTGACGTCAGAGCCTATGGCTACACCTTC. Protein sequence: CASSDVRAYGYTF. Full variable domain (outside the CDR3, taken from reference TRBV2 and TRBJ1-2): EPEVTQTPSHQVTQMGQEVILRCVPISNHLYFYWYRQILGQKVEFLVSFYNNEISEKSEIFDDQFSVERPDGSNFTLKIRSTKLEDSAMYFCASSDVRAYGYTFGSGTRLTVV.

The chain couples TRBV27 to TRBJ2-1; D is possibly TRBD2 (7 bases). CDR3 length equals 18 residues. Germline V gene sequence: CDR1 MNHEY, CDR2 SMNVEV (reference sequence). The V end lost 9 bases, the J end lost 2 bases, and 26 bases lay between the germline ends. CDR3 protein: CASQFIGRGAVPYNEQFF. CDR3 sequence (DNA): TGTGCCAGTCAGTTTATCGGTCGGGGGGCCGTACCCTACAATGAGCAGTTCTTC.

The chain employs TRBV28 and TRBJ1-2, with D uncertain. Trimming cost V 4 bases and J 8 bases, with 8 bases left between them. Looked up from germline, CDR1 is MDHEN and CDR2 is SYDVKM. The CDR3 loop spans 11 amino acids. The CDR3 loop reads CASSYSEGYTF. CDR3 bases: TGTGCCAGCAGTTACTCAGAGGGCTACACCTTC.

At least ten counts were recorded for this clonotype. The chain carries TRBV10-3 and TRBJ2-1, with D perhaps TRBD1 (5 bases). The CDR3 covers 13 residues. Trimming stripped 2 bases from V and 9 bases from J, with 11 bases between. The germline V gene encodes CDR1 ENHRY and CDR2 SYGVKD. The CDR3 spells CAISEPLRGEQFF. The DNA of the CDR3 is TGTGCCATCAGTGAGCCCTTAAGGGGTGAGCAGTTCTTC.